These T cell receptor beta chains were read from a single sample in a study of T cells expressing NK-cell markers. One entry per CDR3 protein, without DNA, is what TCRdb gives after re-calling the 5' RACE reads. Listed are about 260,000 distinct CDR3 sequences; around 0.37% falls within the top ten. The specimen sequenced was blood T cells: a sorted CD56 or NKG2C T cell subset, CD4+ or CD8+ T cells, or bulk PBMC T cells (not recorded which). The receptor source for this set is a man younger than 35 in good health. Each CDR3 is given with its conserved first and last residue.

J gene,V gene,CDR3 protein
TRBJ2-1,TRBV11-2,CASSPRTGSTAEQFF
TRBJ1-1,TRBV12-3/TRBV12-4,CASSRRDWNTEAFF
TRBJ2-1,TRBV3-1,CASRQAGTSGYNEQFF
TRBJ2-1,TRBV20-1,CSAPLGTRVGNEQFF
TRBJ1-1,TRBV20-1,CSAGGLGTEAFF
TRBJ2-2,TRBV12-3/TRBV12-4,CASRIRGWNTGELFF
TRBJ2-1,TRBV3-1,CASSQELAGGTNEQFF
TRBJ2-1,TRBV12-3/TRBV12-4,CASSLGGLREQFF
TRBJ2-4,TRBV20-1,CSARPTGNIQYF
TRBJ1-2,TRBV20-1,CSAFPRTGVGGYGYTF
TRBJ2-1,TRBV20-1,CSAGGRPGLGVNEQFF
TRBJ2-3,TRBV29-1,CSVEEKHGTGSSTDTQYF
TRBJ2-7,TRBV29-1,CSVEQVPRYEQYF
TRBJ2-1,TRBV4-2,CASSQDEGAWYNEQFF
TRBJ2-1,TRBV5-1,CASSSLGTSGSREYNEQFF
TRBJ1-1,TRBV7-8,CASSLARQGTEAFF
TRBJ2-7,TRBV10-3,CAISETSGRAGEQYF
TRBJ1-6,TRBV27,CASSLSMFWTSGKSPLHF
TRBJ2-7,TRBV20-1,CSAQIAGISEQYF
TRBJ2-6,TRBV25-1,CASSDRRTSGANVLTF
TRBJ2-2,TRBV28,CASSRHNPNTGELFF
TRBJ2-1,TRBV15,CATLDRNSYNEQFF
TRBJ1-5,TRBV20-1,CSARDGAGDQPQHF
TRBJ2-1,TRBV7-9,CASSSSRTSGYHNEQFF